The 2 T cell receptor beta chains below come from one sample, sequenced in a study of cytomegalovirus exposure and HLA in healthy donors. TCRdb's copy holds only in-frame clones and misses some; the assay was immunoSEQ multiplex PCR. The data contain 65,000 to 85,000 clones, about 95% of them seen just once; the ten biggest clones take up approximately 0.73%. The material sequenced was PBMCs. The receptor set was obtained from a young woman in good health and CMV-seronegative.

This clone has a handful of counts. This chain links TRBV28 with TRBJ2-1, with D unresolved. Looked up from germline, CDR1 is MDHEN and CDR2 is SYDVKM. With 6 bases removed from V and 5 bases from J, the gap between germline ends came to 11 bases. CDR3 length: 13 amino acids. As DNA, the CDR3 is TGTGCCAGCAGCCATACTGGAGACAATGAGCAGTTCTTC. Protein product: CASSHTGDNEQFF.

This sequence joins TRBV4-3 and TRBJ2-2; maybe TRBD2 (6 bases). The length of the CDR3 is 16 residues. Germline V gene lookup returns CDR1 LGHNA and CDR2 YSLEER. V was shortened by 0 bases and J by 6 bases, with 14 bases between the two germline ends. The CDR3 region is CASSQDAGNWAGELFF. The CDR3 DNA sequence: TGCGCCAGCAGCCAAGATGCGGGGAATTGGGCCGGGGAGCTGTTTTTT.